This T cell receptor (beta chain) stems from a study of control samples from healthy donors and cancer patients. Repertoires were generated with immunoSEQ multiplex PCR, while TCRdb's copy carries only in-frame clones and drops some. The sample features fewer than 250,000 clones, with 2.2% in its top ten. This clonotype was sampled from a woman aged 25 to 45 in good health. The specimen was blood.

DNA of the CDR3: TGTGCCAGCAGCGTATACAGCGGGGGGGCAACAGATACGCAGTATTTT. This codes for CASSVYSGGATDTQYF. The chain employs TRBV9 and TRBJ2-3; TRBD2 aligns across 10 bases. Germline trimming cut 1 base from V and 3 bases from J; bases unmatched to any gene: 5. CDR1 is SGDLS and CDR2 is YYNGEE in the germline V gene. This CDR3 is built from 16 residues.